These 18 T cell receptor beta chains came from one sample sequenced in a study of blood T cells in healthy people across ages. Primed by a sample-barcoded 5' primer and a J-beta primer mix, a second PCR proceeded for 7 to 11 cycles. A single record per CDR3 protein comes from TCRdb applying MiXCR to the 5' RACE reads. The sample contains roughly 1.5 million distinct CDR3 sequences, 35% to 45% of which appear only once. Sequencing used blood. All receptors come from a woman between 18 and 29 years old in good health.

This clonotype was counted between two and nine times. The chain carries TRBV29-1 and TRBJ2-3; 10 bases are shared with TRBD2. After removal of 4 bases from V and 6 bases from J, the junction contained 10 bases not matched to a gene. Per the germline V gene, CDR1 is SQVTM and CDR2 is ANQGSEA. The CDR3 runs to 15 residues. The CDR3 DNA reads TGCAGCGTTGGTAGCGGGGGGACCCACGGGGATACGCAGTATTTT. It translates to CSVGSGGTHGDTQYF.

This clonotype was observed a few times. A read error may account for a junction end that differs from germline. The chain is built from TRBV27 and TRBJ2-7, with 8 bases matching TRBD2. The germline CDR1 and CDR2 sequences are MNHEY and SMNVEV (reference sequence). The CDR3 consists of 11 residues. As DNA, the CDR3 is TGCACTAGCGGACTCTCCTACGAGCAGTACTTC. Translating gives CTSGLSYEQYF.

This clonotype has only a few counts. J is TRBJ1-1 and V is TRBV7-9; 7 nucleotides agree with TRBD1. Germline V gene sequence: CDR1 SEHNR, CDR2 FQNEAQ (reference sequence). CDR3 length: 14 residues. The junction had 3 bases not matched to a gene; V was cut back by 2 bases and J by 3 bases. For the CDR3, the DNA is TGTGCCAGCAGCTTAAGACAGGGCGACACTGAAGCTTTCTTT. This sequence encodes CASSLRQGDTEAFF.

The chain is built from TRBV4-1 and TRBJ1-5, with D possibly matching TRBD1 (6 bases). The CDR3 is 14 amino acids. The V and J ends lost 4 bases and 7 bases respectively, with 14 bases between them. Germline CDR1 is MGHRA and CDR2 is YSYEKL. As DNA, the CDR3 is TGCGCCAGCAGCCTAACAGGGCAGCGGCAGCCCCAGCATTTT. This codes for CASSLTGQRQPQHF.

J is TRBJ2-7 and V is TRBV2; TRBD2 agrees at 8 bases. The germline V gene has CDR1 SNHLY and CDR2 FYNNEI. V lost 7 bases to trimming and J lost 6 bases; unmatched junction nucleotides: 14. The length of the CDR3 is 15 residues. CDR3 DNA: TGTGCCAGCATGGAACCGGGACTAGGCCTCCGCGAGCAGTACTTC. It yields the protein CASMEPGLGLREQYF. Full variable domain (remainder filled in from reference TRBV2 and TRBJ2-7): EPEVTQTPSHQVTQMGQEVILRCVPISNHLYFYWYRQILGQKVEFLVSFYNNEISEKSEIFDDQFSVERPDGSNFTLKIRSTKLEDSAMYFCASMEPGLGLREQYFGPGTRLTVT.

This clonotype occurred many times. V usage is TRBV29-1 and J usage is TRBJ2-7; D remains unclear. The CDR3 has 12 amino acids. V lost 6 bases, J lost 5 bases, and 14 bases lay in between. Germline CDR1 and CDR2: SQVTM and ANQGSEA. The CDR3 loop reads CSVTGPTHEQYF. CDR3 coding DNA: TGCAGCGTCACCGGGCCTACACACGAGCAGTACTTC.

CDR3 nucleotide sequence: TGTGCCAGCAGTTTTATGGGTGGGGATGGCTACACCTTC. Encoded protein: CASSFMGGDGYTF. V is TRBV12-3 or TRBV12-4 and J is TRBJ1-2; D is undetermined. CDR3 size: 13 residues. Deletions cut 3 bases from V and 6 bases from J, with 11 bases between.

The rearrangement links TRBV20-1 to TRBJ1-2; unclear D gene. Per germline, CDR1 DFQATT and CDR2 SNEGSKA (reference sequence). This CDR3 is 11 amino acids long. V was clipped by 7 bases and J by 5 bases, with 11 bases between them. CDR3 DNA: TGCAGTGTCAAGGGAAGTTATGGCTACACCTTC. This codes for CSVKGSYGYTF.

This chain uses TRBV27 with TRBJ2-2; TRBD1 matches 8 bases. V shed 2 bases and J 1 base; nucleotides not matched to a gene: 3. Germline V gene data show CDR1 as MNHEY and CDR2 as SMNVEV (reference sequence). This CDR3 has 16 amino acids. The CDR3 here is CASSLIGQGNTGELFF. The CDR3 DNA reads TGTGCCAGCAGTTTAATCGGACAGGGGAACACCGGGGAGCTGTTTTTT.

This clonotype showed up just a few times. The chain uses TRBV2 and TRBJ1-6, with TRBD1 matching 9 bases. Trimming took 4 bases from V and 11 from J; bases not matched to a gene: 3. Germline V gene lookup returns CDR1 SNHLY and CDR2 FYNNEI. There are 13 residues in the CDR3. The CDR3 DNA reads TGTGCCAGCAGTGCGGGACAGGGTACACCCCTCCACTTT. Amino acid sequence: CASSAGQGTPLHF.

This chain links TRBV4-1 with TRBJ2-2; the D call may be TRBD1 or TRBD2 (5 bases each). Germline values: CDR1 MGHRA, CDR2 YSYEKL. There are 15 residues in the CDR3. The germline V and J ends were trimmed by 2 bases and 3 bases, with 10 bases remaining between them. The CDR3 sequence is CASSQTGLDTGELFF. CDR3 nucleotides: TGCGCCAGCAGCCAAACAGGACTTGACACCGGGGAGCTGTTTTTT.

There are a few counts of this clonotype. CDR3 in amino acids: CSARDIWTSDPQETQYF. The CDR3 nucleotides are TGCAGTGCTAGAGATATCTGGACTAGCGACCCCCAAGAGACCCAGTACTTC. The rearrangement links TRBV20-1 to TRBJ2-5; 9 bases line up with TRBD2. The CDR3 has 17 residues. The V segment lost 0 bases and the J segment 1 base; nucleotides outside the gene matches: 9. From germline, CDR1 is DFQATT and CDR2 SNEGSKA (reference sequence).

The rearrangement uses TRBV7-9 and TRBJ2-3; D is ambiguous. Germline CDR1 SEHNR, CDR2 FQNEAQ (reference sequence). The CDR3 contains 15 residues. Trimming left V 2 bases short and J 1 base short, with 10 bases between. The CDR3 DNA reads TGTGCCAGCAGCTTACCTAGAATTCGCACAGATACGCAGTATTTT. It encodes CASSLPRIRTDTQYF.

There are many counts of this clonotype. The V gene is TRBV6-5, the J gene TRBJ1-2; 7 nucleotides align to TRBD1. Germline CDR1 and CDR2: MNHEY and SVGAGI. The trim removed 6 bases at V and 4 bases at J, leaving 11 bases unmatched. The CDR3 runs 15 residues. CDR3 residues: CASREDTGQSYGYTF. The CDR3 DNA reads TGTGCCAGCAGGGAAGACACGGGACAGAGCTATGGCTACACCTTC.

The chain is built from TRBV12-3 or TRBV12-4 and TRBJ2-2, with D maybe TRBD1 (6 bases). Deletions cut 3 bases from V and 0 bases from J, with 8 bases between. The CDR3 is 15 amino acids. The CDR3 is CASSFRQANTGELFF. DNA of the CDR3: TGTGCCAGCAGTTTTCGACAGGCGAACACCGGGGAGCTGTTTTTT.

The rearrangement uses TRBV15 and TRBJ2-4; the match to TRBD2 covers 14 bases. Germline V lookup: CDR1 LNHNV, CDR2 YYDKDF (reference sequence). With V trimmed by 2 bases and J by 9 bases, 3 bases remained unmatched. The CDR3 spans 15 residues. CDR3 loop: CATSRTGLAGGIQYF. In DNA form, the CDR3 reads TGTGCCACCAGCAGAACTGGACTAGCGGGAGGCATTCAGTACTTC.

The chain has TRBV20-1 and TRBJ1-6; no clear D gene. This CDR3 has 15 residues. The V gene's germline CDR1 is DFQATT and CDR2 SNEGSKA (reference sequence). The ends were cut back, 5 bases at V and 0 bases at J, with 11 bases in the middle. The DNA of the CDR3 is TGCAGTGCTCCCGGACTTAGCTCCTATAATTCACCCCTCCACTTT. Its protein product is CSAPGLSSYNSPLHF.

The chain uses TRBV20-1 and TRBJ1-5, with D perhaps TRBD1 (6 bases). The CDR3 is made up of 13 amino acids. Germline CDR1 is DFQATT and CDR2 is SNEGSKA (reference sequence). Trimming pared 5 bases from V and 4 bases from J, leaving 12 bases between. The CDR3 region has the DNA TGCAGTGCTTCCGACAGGAGAAATCAGCCCCAGCATTTT. This translates into CSASDRRNQPQHF.